The 7 T cell receptor beta chains below come from one sample, sequenced in a study of T cells in women clearing cervical HPV infection. Only in-frame clones appear in the TCRdb table, and some are missing; sequencing was by immunoSEQ multiplex PCR. The table for this sample gives tens of thousands of clones. The sample was blood buffy coat. The receptors come from a woman aged 18 to 69 with a cervical HPV16 infection that either progressed to CIN3+ or cleared (not recorded which).

Of note for this clone: The read halts 3 residues ahead of the CDR3 end, with the missing end drawn from the germline J gene. The chain carries TRBV30 and TRBJ1-6; D call uncertain. The CDR3 consists of 15 residues. The germline V gene encodes CDR1 GTSNPN and CDR2 SVGIG (reference sequence). V gave up 0 bases and J gave up 7 bases, with 13 bases separating them. The CDR3 DNA, read in part, is TGTGCCTGGAGTGTACTAGGACCCACGAATTCACCC. This codes for CAWSVLGPTNSP. The full CDR3 protein reads CAWSVLGPTNSPLHF.

With respect to this clone: The read gets to within 3 residues of the CDR3 end, and the germline J gene fills in the rest. The V call is TRBV18, the J call TRBJ2-5; possibly TRBD2 for D (5 bases). V was shortened by 4 bases and J by 2 bases, with 8 bases between the two germline ends. Germline-derived CDR1 and CDR2 are KGHSH and LQKENI. This CDR3 contains 13 residues. The chain's CDR3 is CASSQTGQETQYF. Incomplete CDR3 DNA: TGTGCCAGCTCACAGACGGGGCAAGAGACC. The entire variable domain, with the rest obtained from reference TRBV18 and TRBJ2-5, is as follows: NAGVMQNPRHLVRRRGQEARLRCSPMKGHSHVYWYRQLPEEGLKFMVYLQKENIIDESGMPKERFSAEFPKEGPSILRIQQVVRGDSAAYFCASSQTGQETQYFGPGTRLLVL.

About this clone itself: Read data end 3 residues before the CDR3 end; the end is taken from the germline J gene. This chain joins TRBV7-8 and TRBJ2-7; 7 bases are shared with TRBD1. The CDR3 totals 14 residues. The germline CDR1 and CDR2 sequences are SGHVS and FQNEAQ. Trimming took 5 bases from V and 2 from J; bases not matched to a gene: 6. CDR3 DNA (partial): TGTGCCAGCAGCGACAGACAGGGTCCCTACGAG. This encodes CASSDRQGPYE. The entire CDR3 sequence reads CASSDRQGPYEQYF.

A remark on this clone: The read halts 3 residues ahead of the CDR3 end, with the missing end drawn from the germline J gene. This chain links TRBV20-1 with TRBJ1-1, with a tentative D call TRBD1 (5 bases). V dropped 3 bases and J dropped 3 bases, with 14 bases sitting between them. The CDR3 runs to 14 residues. Per the germline V gene, CDR1 is DFQATT and CDR2 is SNEGSKA (reference sequence). The CDR3 DNA, read in part, is TGCAGTGCTAGTTCAGGGAGCGTCGACACTGAA. As protein: CSASSGSVDTE. The whole CDR3 sequence is CSASSGSVDTEAFF.

For this clone: The DNA ends 3 residues before the CDR3 does, and the rest of the CDR3 is filled in from the germline J gene. The rearrangement uses TRBV11-2 and TRBJ2-2, with a weak D call TRBD2 (7 bases). Trimming took off 5 bases at V and 7 bases at J, with 17 bases between the two ends. The CDR3 has 15 amino acids. The V gene's germline CDR1 is SGHAT and CDR2 FQNNGV. CDR3 amino acids: CASSRGAGSNGELFF. The DNA read from the CDR3 is TGTGCCAGCAGCCGGGGGGCAGGGTCTAACGGGGAG.

With respect to this clone: The read ends 3 residues shy of where the CDR3 ends; the end is completed using the germline J gene. The chain combines TRBV19 with TRBJ2-3, with 7 bases fitting TRBD2. The CDR3 has 13 amino acids. Germline CDR1 reads LNHDA; CDR2 reads SQIVND (reference sequence). V gave up 5 bases and J gave up 6 bases; unmatched junction bases: 5. The CDR3 protein is CASSFSGVDTQYF. CDR3 bases read: TGTGCCAGTAGTTTCAGCGGGGTTGATACG. Looking up the rest from reference TRBV19 and TRBJ2-3 gives the full variable domain: DGGITQSPKYLFRKEGQNVTLSCEQNLNHDAMYWYRQDPGQGLRLIYYSQIVNDFQKGDIAEGYSVSREKKESFPLTVTSAQKNPTAFYLCASSFSGVDTQYFGPGTRLTVL.

A note on this clone: The read ends 3 residues early relative to the CDR3; the germline J gene fills the gap. The chain uses TRBV19 and TRBJ1-5, with 9 bases aligning to TRBD1. The CDR3 totals 16 residues. With 6 bases clipped from V and 8 bases from J, the junction kept 14 bases outside the gene matches. Germline CDR1 LNHDA, CDR2 SQIVND (reference sequence). The sequenced part of the CDR3 DNA is TGTGCCAGTAGGAAGTCCGGGACAGGGTCTAATGAGCCC. Protein: CASRKSGTGSNEP. The full CDR3 is CASRKSGTGSNEPQHF.